This T cell receptor beta chain derives from a study of early T cells in non-severe SARS-CoV-2 infection. TCRdb recomputed calls from the 5' RACE reads with MiXCR, one row per CDR3 protein. The sample lists just under 60,000 distinct CDR3 sequences; approximately 9% were seen once. This clonotype has a count of ten or more. The sequencing sample was made of whole blood. This receptor was obtained from an adult who was a healthcare worker with PCR-confirmed SARS-CoV-2 infection or an uninfected control (not recorded which).

Written as DNA, the CDR3 is TGTGCCAGCAGCCAGATCAATGAGCAGTTCTTC. It is translated as CASSQINEQFF. J is TRBJ2-1 and V is TRBV7-2, with D uncertain. Per the germline V gene, CDR1 is SGHTA and CDR2 is FQGNSA. V shed 5 bases and J shed 6 bases, with 5 bases lying between them. CDR3 length equals 11 residues. The variable domain in full, with the rest retrieved from reference TRBV7-2 and TRBJ2-1, is GAGVSQSPSNKVTEKGKDVELRCDPISGHTALYWYRQSLGQGLEFLIYFQGNSAPDKSGLPSDRFSAERTGGSVSTLTIQRTQQEDSAVYLCASSQINEQFFGPGTRLTVL.